The sequence of this T cell receptor beta chain was determined in a study of T-cell reconstitution after alpha-beta-depleted transplantation in children. This CDR3 is built from 14 residues. V shed 4 bases and J 4 bases; nucleotides not matched to a gene: 3. Germline V gives CDR1 MGHRA, CDR2 YSYEKL. Unique molecular identifiers featured in how the TCRbeta library was prepared. TCRdb itself ran the PCR reads through MiXCR, one entry per CDR3 protein. Of some 200,000 distinct CDR3 sequences listed, 9.5% to 13% are singletons. This clonotype was counted at least ten times. The source is a child less than two years old with acute myeloid leukemia, due to receive a stem cell transplant. Sample: PBMCs, taken before TCRalphabeta/CD19-depleted stem cell transplant. V gene TRBV4-1 combines with J gene TRBJ2-5, with 10 positions matching TRBD1. CDR3 sequence reads: CASSPRQGAETQYF. DNA of the CDR3: TGCGCCAGCAGCCCCCGACAGGGGGCAGAGACCCAGTACTTC.